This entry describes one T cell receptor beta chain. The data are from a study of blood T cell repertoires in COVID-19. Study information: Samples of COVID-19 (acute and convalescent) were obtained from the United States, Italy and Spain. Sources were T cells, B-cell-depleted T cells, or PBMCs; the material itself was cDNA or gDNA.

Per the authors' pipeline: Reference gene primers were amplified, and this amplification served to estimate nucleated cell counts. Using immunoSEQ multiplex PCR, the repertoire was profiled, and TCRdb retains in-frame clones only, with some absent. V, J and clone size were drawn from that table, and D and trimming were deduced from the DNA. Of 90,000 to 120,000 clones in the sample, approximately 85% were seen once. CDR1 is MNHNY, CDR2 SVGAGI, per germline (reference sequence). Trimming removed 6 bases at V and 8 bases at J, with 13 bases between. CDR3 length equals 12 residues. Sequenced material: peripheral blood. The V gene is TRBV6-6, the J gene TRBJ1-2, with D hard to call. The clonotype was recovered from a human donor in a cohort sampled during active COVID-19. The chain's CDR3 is CASSPREGGYTF. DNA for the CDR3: TGTGCCAGCAGCCCCAGAGAGGGCGGCTACACCTTC.